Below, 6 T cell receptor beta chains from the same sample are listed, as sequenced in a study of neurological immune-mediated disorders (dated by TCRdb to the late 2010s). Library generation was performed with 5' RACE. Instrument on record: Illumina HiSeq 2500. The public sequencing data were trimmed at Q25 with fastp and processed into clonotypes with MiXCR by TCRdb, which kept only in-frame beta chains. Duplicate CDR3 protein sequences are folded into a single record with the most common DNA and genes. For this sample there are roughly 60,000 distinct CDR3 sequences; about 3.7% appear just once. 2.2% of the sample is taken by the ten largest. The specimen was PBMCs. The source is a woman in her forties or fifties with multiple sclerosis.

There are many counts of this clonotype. CDR3 in DNA: TGTGCCAGCAGCTTAGGTCTAGGGAACACTGAAGCTTTCTTT. This sequence encodes CASSLGLGNTEAFF. The J gene is TRBJ1-1, the V gene TRBV7-2; D not resolved. In germline, CDR1 is SGHTA, CDR2 FQGNSA. The CDR3 is made up of 14 amino acids. V shed 1 base and J shed 1 base, with 7 bases lying between them.

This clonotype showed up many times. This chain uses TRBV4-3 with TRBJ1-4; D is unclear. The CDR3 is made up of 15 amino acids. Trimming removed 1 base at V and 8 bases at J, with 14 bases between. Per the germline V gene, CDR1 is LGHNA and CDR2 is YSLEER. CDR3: CASSQVAVKREKLFF. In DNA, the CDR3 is TGCGCCAGCAGCCAAGTAGCAGTTAAGCGGGAAAAACTGTTTTTT.

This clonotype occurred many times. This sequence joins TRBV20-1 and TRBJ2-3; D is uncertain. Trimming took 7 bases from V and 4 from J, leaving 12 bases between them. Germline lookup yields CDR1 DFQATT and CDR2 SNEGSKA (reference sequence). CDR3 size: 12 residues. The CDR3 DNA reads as TGCAGTGGTAGCCGTCTCTCAGATACGCAGTATTTT. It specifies CSGSRLSDTQYF.

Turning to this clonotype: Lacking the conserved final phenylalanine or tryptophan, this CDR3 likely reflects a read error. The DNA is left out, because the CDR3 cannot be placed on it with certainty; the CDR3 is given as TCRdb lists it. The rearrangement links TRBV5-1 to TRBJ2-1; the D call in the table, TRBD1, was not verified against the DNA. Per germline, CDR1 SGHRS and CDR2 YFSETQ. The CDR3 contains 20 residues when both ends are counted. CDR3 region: CASRQSGRVDRPSSYNEQFN.

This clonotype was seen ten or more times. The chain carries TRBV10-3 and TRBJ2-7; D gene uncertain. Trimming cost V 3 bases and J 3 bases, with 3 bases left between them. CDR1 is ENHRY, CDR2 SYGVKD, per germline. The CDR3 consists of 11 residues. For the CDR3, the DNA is TGTGCCATCAGTGAATTCTACGAGCAGTACTTC. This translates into CAISEFYEQYF.

In DNA, the CDR3 is TGTGCCAGCGGTTCCCTAGCGGGAGCGTCCTACAATGAGCAGTTCTTC. Translation: CASGSLAGASYNEQFF. V is TRBV12-3 or TRBV12-4 and J is TRBJ2-1; 10 bases are a match to TRBD2. Trimming took 8 bases from V and 1 from J; bases not matched to a gene: 8. The CDR3 extends over 16 amino acids.